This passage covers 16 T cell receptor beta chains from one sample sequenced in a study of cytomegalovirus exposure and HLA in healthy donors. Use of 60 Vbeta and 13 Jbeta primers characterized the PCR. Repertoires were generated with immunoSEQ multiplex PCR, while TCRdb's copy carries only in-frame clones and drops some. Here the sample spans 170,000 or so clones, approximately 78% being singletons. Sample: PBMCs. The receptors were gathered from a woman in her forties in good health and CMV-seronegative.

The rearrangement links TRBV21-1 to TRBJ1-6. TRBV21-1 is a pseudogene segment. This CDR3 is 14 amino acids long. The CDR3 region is CASSRGGLHSPLHF. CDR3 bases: TGTGCCAGCAGCCGCGGGGGTTTGCATTCACCCCTCCACTTT.

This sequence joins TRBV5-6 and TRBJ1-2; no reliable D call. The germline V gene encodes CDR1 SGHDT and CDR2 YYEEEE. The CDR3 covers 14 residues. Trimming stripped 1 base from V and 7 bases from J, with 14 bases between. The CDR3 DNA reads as TGTGCCAGCAGCTTGTTAACCGGGGATTTTGGCTACACCTTC. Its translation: CASSLLTGDFGYTF.

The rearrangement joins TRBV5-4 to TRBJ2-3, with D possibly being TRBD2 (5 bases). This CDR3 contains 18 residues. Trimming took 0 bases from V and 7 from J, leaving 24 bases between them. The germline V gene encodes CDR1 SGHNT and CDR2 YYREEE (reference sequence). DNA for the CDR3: TGTGCCAGCAGCTTGGAACCCTTCAGCCGCTCGTCGGGGAATACGCAGTATTTT. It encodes CASSLEPFSRSSGNTQYF.

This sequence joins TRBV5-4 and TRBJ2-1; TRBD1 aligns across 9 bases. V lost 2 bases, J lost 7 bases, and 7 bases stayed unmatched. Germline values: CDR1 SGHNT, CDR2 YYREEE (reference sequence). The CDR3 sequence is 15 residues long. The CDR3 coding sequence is TGTGCCAGCAGCTTAACAGGGGGCGCCAAAAATGAGCAGTTCTTC. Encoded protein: CASSLTGGAKNEQFF.

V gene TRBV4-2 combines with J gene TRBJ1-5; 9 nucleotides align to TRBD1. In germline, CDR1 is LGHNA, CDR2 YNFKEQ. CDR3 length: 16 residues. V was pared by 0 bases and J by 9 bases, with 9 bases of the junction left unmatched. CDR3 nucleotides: TGTGCCAGCAGCCAAGAGGGACAGGGTTTTTCTCTGCCCCAGCATTTT. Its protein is CASSQEGQGFSLPQHF.

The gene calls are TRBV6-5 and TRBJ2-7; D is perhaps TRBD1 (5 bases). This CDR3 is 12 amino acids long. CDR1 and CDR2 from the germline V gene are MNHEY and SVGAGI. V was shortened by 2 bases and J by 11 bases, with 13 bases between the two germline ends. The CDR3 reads CASSYGQGLKYF. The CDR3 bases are TGTGCCAGCAGTTACGGGCAGGGTCTAAAGTACTTC.

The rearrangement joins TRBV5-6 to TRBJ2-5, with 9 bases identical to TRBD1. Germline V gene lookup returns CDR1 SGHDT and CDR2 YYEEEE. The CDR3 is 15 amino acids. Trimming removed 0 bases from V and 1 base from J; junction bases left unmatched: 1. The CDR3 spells CASSLGTGVQETQYF. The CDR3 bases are TGTGCCAGCAGCTTGGGGACAGGGGTCCAAGAGACCCAGTACTTC.

The CDR3 DNA sequence: TGTGCCAGCAGCCAGGGCCAGAACACTGAAGCTTTCTTT. It codes for CASSQGQNTEAFF. The V gene is TRBV7-2, the J gene TRBJ1-1; D perhaps matches TRBD1 (5 bases). The CDR3 is 13 amino acids. V lost 5 bases and J lost 1, with 8 bases in between. Germline V lookup: CDR1 SGHTA, CDR2 FQGNSA.

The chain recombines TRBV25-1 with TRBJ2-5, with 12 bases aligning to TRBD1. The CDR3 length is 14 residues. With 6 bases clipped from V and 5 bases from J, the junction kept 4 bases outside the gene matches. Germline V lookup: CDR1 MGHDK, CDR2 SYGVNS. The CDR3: CASRPGQGAETQYF. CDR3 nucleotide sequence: TGTGCCAGCAGGCCGGGACAGGGGGCCGAGACCCAGTACTTC.

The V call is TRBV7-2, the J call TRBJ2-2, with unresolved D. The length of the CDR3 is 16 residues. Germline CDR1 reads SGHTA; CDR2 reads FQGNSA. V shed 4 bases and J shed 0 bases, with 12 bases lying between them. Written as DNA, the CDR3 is TGTGCCAGCAGCTCGGGTTTACGGGCGAACACCGGGGAGCTGTTTTTT. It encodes CASSSGLRANTGELFF.

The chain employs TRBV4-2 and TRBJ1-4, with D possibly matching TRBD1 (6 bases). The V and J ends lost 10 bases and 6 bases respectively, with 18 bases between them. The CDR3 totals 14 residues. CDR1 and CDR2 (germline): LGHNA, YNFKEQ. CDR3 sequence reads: CATDTGNEDEKLFF. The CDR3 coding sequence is TGTGCCACTGATACAGGGAACGAAGATGAAAAACTGTTTTTT.

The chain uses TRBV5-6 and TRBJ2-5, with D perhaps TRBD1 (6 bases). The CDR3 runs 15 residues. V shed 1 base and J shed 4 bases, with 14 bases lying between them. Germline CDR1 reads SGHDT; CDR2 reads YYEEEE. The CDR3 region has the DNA TGTGCCAGCAGCTTGCGGAGCTGGGGGCCAGAGACCCAGTACTTC. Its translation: CASSLRSWGPETQYF. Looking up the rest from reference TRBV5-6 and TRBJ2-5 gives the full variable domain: DAGVTQSPTHLIKTRGQQVTLRCSPKSGHDTVSWYQQALGQGPQFIFQYYEEEERQRGNFPDRFSGHQFPNYSSELNVNALLLGDSALYLCASSLRSWGPETQYFGPGTRLLVL.

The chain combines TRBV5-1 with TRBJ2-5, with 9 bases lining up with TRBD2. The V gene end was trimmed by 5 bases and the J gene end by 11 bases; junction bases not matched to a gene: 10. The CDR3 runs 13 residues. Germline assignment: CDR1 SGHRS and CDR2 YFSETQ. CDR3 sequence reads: CASRSGGPGEQYF. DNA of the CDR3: TGCGCCAGCAGAAGCGGGGGGCCGGGAGAGCAGTACTTC.

The CDR3 sequence: CASSSTGGANNEQFF. The CDR3, as DNA: TGTGCCAGCAGTTCCACAGGGGGCGCAAATAATGAGCAGTTCTTC. The V gene is TRBV28, the J gene TRBJ2-1, with 9 positions matching TRBD1. Germline CDR1 MDHEN, CDR2 SYDVKM. The V and J ends lost 4 bases and 7 bases, in that order; junction bases with no gene match: 8. The CDR3 is 15 residues long.

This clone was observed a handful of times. CDR3 sequence: CASSLGRDAFF. The CDR3 bases are TGTGCCAGCAGCTTAGGGAGGGATGCTTTCTTT. V gene TRBV5-6 combines with J gene TRBJ1-1; D remains unclear. CDR3 length: 11 residues. Germline values: CDR1 SGHDT, CDR2 YYEEEE. Trimming stripped 2 bases from V and 11 bases from J, with 10 bases between.

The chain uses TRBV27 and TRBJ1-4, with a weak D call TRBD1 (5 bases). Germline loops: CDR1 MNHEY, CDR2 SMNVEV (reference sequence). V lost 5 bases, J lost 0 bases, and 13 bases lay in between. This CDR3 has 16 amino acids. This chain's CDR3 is CASSGQGFATNEKLFF. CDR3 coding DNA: TGTGCCAGCAGTGGGCAGGGTTTTGCAACTAATGAAAAACTGTTTTTT. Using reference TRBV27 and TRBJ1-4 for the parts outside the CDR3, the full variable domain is EAQVTQNPRYLITVTGKKLTVTCSQNMNHEYMSWYRQDPGLGLRQIYYSMNVEVTDKGDVPEGYKVSRKEKRNFPLILESPSPNQTSLYFCASSGQGFATNEKLFFGSGTQLSVL.